This T cell receptor (beta chain) was identified in a study of shared clonotypes between healthy human individuals. Researchers divided each subset's genomic DNA evenly across several immunoSEQ plates. Libraries were prepared by immunoSEQ multiplex PCR; TCRdb keeps only in-frame clonotypes and omits some of them. The sample consists of around 2.1 million clones, approximately 94% of them appearing once. The CDR3 has 15 amino acids. Trimming took 5 bases from V and 5 from J; bases not matched to a gene: 6. CDR1 and CDR2 from the germline V gene are MNHNS and SASEGT. The sequence was collected from a young man in good health. The J gene is TRBJ2-7, the V gene TRBV6-1; TRBD2 aligns across 13 bases. Sequenced sample: naive CD4+ T cells sorted from blood. The subset denotes: CD45RA+ positively selected. The CDR3 spells CASSLRTSGSHEQYF. CDR3 DNA sequence: TGTGCCAGCAGTTTACGGACTAGCGGGAGCCACGAGCAGTACTTC.